Listed below are T cell receptor beta chains from one sample, sequenced in a study of T-cell memory formation after mild COVID-19. Via MiXCR, TCRdb re-called the 5' RACE reads, giving one row per CDR3 protein. Of 150,000 to 200,000 distinct CDR3 sequences detected, roughly 28% appear once; the ten largest clones hold about 11%. The specimen was PBMCs or a T cell subset sorted from them (not recorded which). Every receptor here comes from an adult woman who had mild COVID-19 (a few samples of this study predate the infection). Cell type and time point are not known. The CDR3 runs from the conserved cysteine through the conserved F or W. Each record gives: V gene, J gene, D gene, clone size, CDR3 DNA, CDR3 protein. A D gene is named only where the DNA matches it firmly. Clone size appears in some rows only: once, few, many, or a class for an expanded clone.

>TRBV6-5|TRBJ1-2|-|-
TGTGCCAGCAGAACCCTCTCCCCCTATGGCTACACCTTC
CASRTLSPYGYTF
>TRBV5-5|TRBJ1-5|TRBD1|few
TGTGCCAGCAGCTGGACAGGGGGGCTCCACAATCAGCCCCAGCATTTT
CASSWTGGLHNQPQHF
>TRBV7-2|TRBJ1-2|TRBD1|many
TGTGCCAGCAGCTTGGGGACAGCCAACTATGGCTACACCTTC
CASSLGTANYGYTF
>TRBV11-3|TRBJ1-1|TRBD1|once
TGTGCCAGCAGCGGACAGGGAATCAGGACTGAAGCTTTCTTT
CASSGQGIRTEAFF
>TRBV18|TRBJ2-1|-|-
TGTGCCAGCTCACCACTTGACAATGAGCAGTTCTTC
CASSPLDNEQFF
>TRBV30|TRBJ1-5|-|-
TGTGCCTGGAGTTGGGGTGGCAATCAGCCCCAGCATTTT
CAWSWGGNQPQHF
>TRBV29-1|TRBJ2-3|TRBD2|few
TGCAGCGTTGAGACGGGAGGAAGAGATACGCAGTATTTT
CSVETGGRDTQYF
>TRBV12-3/TRBV12-4|TRBJ1-4|-|-
TGTGCCAGCAGTCCAAGGGGGACTAATGAAAAACTGTTTTTT
CASSPRGTNEKLFF
>TRBV7-9|TRBJ2-7|TRBD1|few
TGTGCCAGCAGCCCCCCCCGGGACAGGGCGTCATACGAGCAGTACTTC
CASSPPRDRASYEQYF
>TRBV5-5|TRBJ1-6|-|few
TGTGCCAGCAGCTTGGAACCCAATTCACCCCTCCACTTT
CASSLEPNSPLHF
>TRBV7-8|TRBJ2-1|TRBD1|-
TGTGCCAGCAGCCTCGGGACAGGGATTTACGGGGAGCAGTTCTTC
CASSLGTGIYGEQFF
>TRBV20-1|TRBJ2-3|TRBD2|many
TGCAGTGCTAGTTCAGCGGGGGGCACAGATACGCAGTATTTT
CSASSAGGTDTQYF
>TRBV7-9|TRBJ2-7|-|few
TGTGCCAGCAGCTTACCACCACGTTTGGAGCAGTACTTC
CASSLPPRLEQYF
>TRBV6-1|TRBJ1-1|-|-
TGTGCCAGCACACCGATTTTAACTGAAGCTTTCTTT
CASTPILTEAFF
>TRBV9|TRBJ2-3|-|-
TGTGCCAGCAGCGCCCAACTTGGGGGCACAGATACGCAGTATTTT
CASSAQLGGTDTQYF
>TRBV18|TRBJ1-1|-|many
TGTGCCAGCAGCCCGCAGGGTTTGAACACTGAAGCTTTCTTT
CASSPQGLNTEAFF
>TRBV9|TRBJ2-1|TRBD2|-
TGTGCCAGCAGCGTCACTAGCGGCAGCTCCTACAATGAGCAGTTCTTC
CASSVTSGSSYNEQFF
>TRBV19|TRBJ2-4|-|few
TGTGCCAGTATGGGGGCCTGGAAAAACATTCAGTACTTC
CASMGAWKNIQYF
>TRBV4-3|TRBJ2-2|TRBD1|-
TGCGCCAGCAGCCAAGATCCGGGGACAGTCACCGGGGAGCTGTTTTTT
CASSQDPGTVTGELFF
>TRBV7-8|TRBJ2-1|TRBD1|-
TGTGCCAGCAGCCCGACAGGGGGCGCCTACAATGAGCAGTTCTTC
CASSPTGGAYNEQFF
>TRBV29-1|TRBJ2-2|-|-
TGCAGCGTTGAAGATGGGGCCTCGAACACCGGGGAGCTGTTTTTT
CSVEDGASNTGELFF
>TRBV4-1|TRBJ2-5|TRBD1|few
TGCGCCAGCAGGGCACAGGGGAAAGAGACCCAGTACTTC
CASRAQGKETQYF
>TRBV6-5|TRBJ2-2|TRBD2|-
TGTGCCAGCAGTTACTCGATAACTAGCGGGGGTCACACCGGGGAGCTGTTTTTT
CASSYSITSGGHTGELFF
>TRBV30|TRBJ2-1|TRBD2|few
TGTGCCTGGAGTGTACCACTAGCGGGGAGTGAGCAGTTCTTC
CAWSVPLAGSEQFF
>TRBV10-3|TRBJ1-1|TRBD1|many
TGTGCCATCAGTGAGGACAGGGGGCATGGGAACACTGAAGCTTTCTTT
CAISEDRGHGNTEAFF
>TRBV25-1|TRBJ2-2|-|few
TGTGCCAGCAGTGAAGTTGGCAGGGAGAACACCGGGGAGCTGTTTTTT
CASSEVGRENTGELFF
>TRBV7-2|TRBJ2-7|TRBD1|few
TGTGCCAGCAGCTTAGCGCAGAGACAGGGGGGTATATACGAGCAGTACTTC
CASSLAQRQGGIYEQYF
>TRBV7-2|TRBJ2-6|-|-
TGTGCCAGCAGCTTGGCTACTGGGGCCAACGTCCTGACTTTC
CASSLATGANVLTF
>TRBV7-2|TRBJ2-7|-|-
TGTGCCAGCAGCCTCCAATCGGGTTACGAGCAGTACTTC
CASSLQSGYEQYF
>TRBV19|TRBJ1-1|TRBD1|-
TGTGCCAGTAGCAAGGCAGGGGGCGCGTCTGAAGCTTTCTTT
CASSKAGGASEAFF
>TRBV11-3|TRBJ2-7|-|few
TGTGCCAGCAGCTTAGAGTTTGGCAGCTCCTACGAGCAGTACTTC
CASSLEFGSSYEQYF
>TRBV7-9|TRBJ2-5|-|many
TGTGCCAGCAGCTTGGGTCTGGAGACCCAGTACTTC
CASSLGLETQYF
>TRBV12-3/TRBV12-4|TRBJ2-3|TRBD2|-
TGTGCCAGCAGCTATGACCGGGGCGGGGGGTCGGATACGCAGTATTTT
CASSYDRGGGSDTQYF
>TRBV12-3/TRBV12-4|TRBJ2-7|-|few
TGTGCCAGCACCCTACCCGAGCAGTACTTC
CASTLPEQYF
>TRBV9|TRBJ2-3|-|-
TGTGCCAGCTCTACCCCCTGGGGGCGGCCTAGCACAGATACGCAGTATTTT
CASSTPWGRPSTDTQYF
>TRBV18|TRBJ1-4|-|-
TGTGCCAGCTCGCCGGGACTCCTGTTGGATGAAAAACTGTTTTTT
CASSPGLLLDEKLFF
>TRBV6-5|TRBJ2-2|-|-
TGTGCCAGCAGTTACTCGATTCCAGTCAACACCGGGGAGCTGTTTTTT
CASSYSIPVNTGELFF
>TRBV27|TRBJ2-1|-|-
TGTGCCAGCAGTTTAGATGACACCTACAATGAGCAGTTCTTC
CASSLDDTYNEQFF
>TRBV6-5|TRBJ2-7|TRBD2|-
TGTGCCAGCAGTTACGCTAGCGGAGTCTCCTACGAGCAGTACTTC
CASSYASGVSYEQYF
>TRBV7-9|TRBJ2-7|TRBD2|-
TGTGCCAGCAGCTTTTCGGGAGGCTCCTACGAGCAGTACTTC
CASSFSGGSYEQYF
>TRBV29-1|TRBJ2-3|TRBD2|-
TGCAGCGTTGAACTACATATAGCGGGAGGCACAGATACGCAGTATTTT
CSVELHIAGGTDTQYF
>TRBV12-3/TRBV12-4|TRBJ2-5|TRBD1|once
TGTGCCAGCAGTTCCAAAGGGACAGGGAAAGAGACCCAGTACTTC
CASSSKGTGKETQYF
>TRBV5-1|TRBJ2-1|TRBD2|few
TGCGCCAGCAGCTTGGCGGCGGCTAGCGGGATACGTCGCAATGAGCAGTTCTTC
CASSLAAASGIRRNEQFF
>TRBV12-3/TRBV12-4|TRBJ2-7|TRBD2|-
TGTGCCAGCAGTTCGCCGGGACTAGCGAGGAGCTCCTACGAGCAGTACTTC
CASSSPGLARSSYEQYF
>TRBV9|TRBJ2-1|-|-
TGTGCCAGCAGCGAAGGCGCGGGAACCTACAATGAGCAGTTCTTC
CASSEGAGTYNEQFF
>TRBV3-1|TRBJ1-2|-|few
TGTGCCAGCAGCCTCGACAACAACTATGGCTACACCTTC
CASSLDNNYGYTF
>TRBV6-2/TRBV6-3|TRBJ2-5|TRBD1|-
TGTGCCAGCAGTAAGAAGACAGGGGCGGGAGAGACCCAGTACTTC
CASSKKTGAGETQYF
>TRBV5-8|TRBJ2-5|-|-
TGTGCCACCGACCCCCCGGAGACCCAGTACTTC
CATDPPETQYF
>TRBV24-1|TRBJ2-1|TRBD2|-
TGTGCCACCAGTGACCCACCGACTAGCGGGGGTAGGAGCCATGAGCAGTTCTTC
CATSDPPTSGGRSHEQFF
>TRBV7-3|TRBJ2-1|TRBD1|few
TGTGCCAGCAGCTTAGCGGGACAGGGGGGCGGTGAGCAGTTCTTC
CASSLAGQGGGEQFF
>TRBV15|TRBJ1-1|TRBD1|-
TGTGCCACCAGCAGGTGGACAGGGAACACTGAAGCTTTCTTT
CATSRWTGNTEAFF
>TRBV7-2|TRBJ1-3|-|many
TGTGCCAGCAGCTTGGACGGAGGGTTCTCTGGAAACACCATATATTTT
CASSLDGGFSGNTIYF
>TRBV12-3/TRBV12-4|TRBJ2-2|-|few
TGTGCCAGCAGTTTTACCCAAGGGGTCGGGGAGCTGTTTTTT
CASSFTQGVGELFF